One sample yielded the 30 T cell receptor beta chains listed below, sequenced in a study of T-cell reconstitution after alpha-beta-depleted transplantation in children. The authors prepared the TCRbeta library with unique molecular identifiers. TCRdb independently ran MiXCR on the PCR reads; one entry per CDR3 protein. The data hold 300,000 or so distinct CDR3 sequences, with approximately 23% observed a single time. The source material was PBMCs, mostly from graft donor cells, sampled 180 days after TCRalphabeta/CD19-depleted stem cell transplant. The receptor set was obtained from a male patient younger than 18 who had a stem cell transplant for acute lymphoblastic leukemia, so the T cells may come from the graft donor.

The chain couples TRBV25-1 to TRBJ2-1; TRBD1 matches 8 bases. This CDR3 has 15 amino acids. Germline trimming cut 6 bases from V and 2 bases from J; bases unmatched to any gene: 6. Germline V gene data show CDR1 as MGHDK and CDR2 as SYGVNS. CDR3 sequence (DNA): TGTGCCAGCAGCCTCAGGGGGCCGACCTACAATGAGCAGTTCTTC. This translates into CASSLRGPTYNEQFF.

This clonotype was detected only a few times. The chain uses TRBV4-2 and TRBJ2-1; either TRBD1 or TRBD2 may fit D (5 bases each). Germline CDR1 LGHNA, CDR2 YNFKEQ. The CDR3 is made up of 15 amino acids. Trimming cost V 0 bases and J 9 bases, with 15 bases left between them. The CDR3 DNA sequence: TGTGCCAGCAGCCAAGAACCAGGGAGAGGAGGTGAGCAGTTCTTC. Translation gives CASSQEPGRGGEQFF.

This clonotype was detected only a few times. The CDR3 reads CAISESTLNTEAFF. CDR3 nucleotides: TGTGCCATCAGTGAGTCGACACTGAACACTGAAGCTTTCTTT. V is TRBV10-3 and J is TRBJ1-1; D remains unclear. CDR3 size: 14 residues. V lost 0 bases and J lost 0, with 5 bases in between. CDR1 is ENHRY, CDR2 SYGVKD, per germline.

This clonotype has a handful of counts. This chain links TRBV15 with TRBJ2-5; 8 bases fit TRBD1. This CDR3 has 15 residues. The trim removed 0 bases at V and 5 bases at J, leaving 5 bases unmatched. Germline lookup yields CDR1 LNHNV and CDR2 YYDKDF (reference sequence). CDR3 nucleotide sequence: TGTGCCACCAGCAGAGATTGGTACAGGGGGGAGACCCAGTACTTC. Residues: CATSRDWYRGETQYF.

The CDR3 loop reads CASFPLDRGQETQYF. Here the CDR3 DNA reads TGTGCCAGCTTCCCCCTGGACAGGGGTCAAGAGACCCAGTACTTC. The chain is built from TRBV6-1 and TRBJ2-5; 9 bases fit TRBD1. Germline CDR1 and CDR2: MNHNS and SASEGT. The CDR3 loop spans 15 amino acids. J lost 2 bases, V lost 8 bases, and 9 bases had no gene match.

The CDR3 DNA sequence: TGCGCCAGCAGGTTAGGGACTAGCGGGTGGGAGCAGTTCTTC. Its protein is CASRLGTSGWEQFF. The chain combines TRBV5-1 with TRBJ2-1; 12 positions match TRBD2. The CDR3 is 14 amino acids. CDR1 and CDR2 (germline): SGHRS, YFSETQ. Unmatched junction bases numbered 7, after V lost 5 bases and J lost 10 bases.

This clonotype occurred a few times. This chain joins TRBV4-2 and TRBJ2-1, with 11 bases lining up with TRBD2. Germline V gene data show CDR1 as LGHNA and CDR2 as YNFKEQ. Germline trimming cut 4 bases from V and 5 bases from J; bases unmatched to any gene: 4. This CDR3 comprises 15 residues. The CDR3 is CASSREGLADNEQFF. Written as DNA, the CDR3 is TGTGCCAGCAGCCGAGAGGGACTAGCGGACAATGAGCAGTTCTTC.

Here the CDR3 reads CASSTGLAFRLETQYF. CDR3 coding DNA: TGCGCCAGCAGTACCGGACTAGCTTTCCGGTTAGAGACCCAGTACTTC. This sequence joins TRBV4-1 and TRBJ2-5, with TRBD2 matching over 8 bases. The germline gives CDR1 MGHRA, CDR2 YSYEKL. J lost 4 bases, V lost 6 bases, and 13 bases had no gene match. The CDR3 runs to 16 residues.

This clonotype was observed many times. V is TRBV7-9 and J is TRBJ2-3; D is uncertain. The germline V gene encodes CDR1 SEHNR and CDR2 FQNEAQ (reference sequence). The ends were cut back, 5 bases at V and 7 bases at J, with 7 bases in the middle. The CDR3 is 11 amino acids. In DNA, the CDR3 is TGTGCCAGCAGCAGCACGTATACGCAGTATTTT. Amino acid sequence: CASSSTYTQYF.

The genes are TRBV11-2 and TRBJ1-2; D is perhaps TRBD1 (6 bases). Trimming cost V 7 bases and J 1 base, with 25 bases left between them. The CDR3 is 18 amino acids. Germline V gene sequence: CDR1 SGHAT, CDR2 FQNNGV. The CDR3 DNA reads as TGTGCCAGCACCAGACCCCGGACAGAATGGAGAAGTAACTATGGCTACACCTTC. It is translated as CASTRPRTEWRSNYGYTF.

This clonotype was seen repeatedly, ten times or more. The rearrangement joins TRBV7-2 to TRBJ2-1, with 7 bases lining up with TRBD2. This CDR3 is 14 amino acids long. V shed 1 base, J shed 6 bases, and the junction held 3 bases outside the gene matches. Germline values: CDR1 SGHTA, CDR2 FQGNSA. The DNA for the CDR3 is TGTGCCAGCAGCTTAGGCGGGAGAGGCAATGAGCAGTTCTTC. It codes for CASSLGGRGNEQFF.

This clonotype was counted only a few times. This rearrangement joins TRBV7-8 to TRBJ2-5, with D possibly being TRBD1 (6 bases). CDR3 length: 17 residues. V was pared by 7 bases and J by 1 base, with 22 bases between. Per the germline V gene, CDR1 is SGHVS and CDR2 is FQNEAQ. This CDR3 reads CASTRRLQGPLQETQYF. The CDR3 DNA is TGTGCCAGCACCCGTCGGCTCCAGGGGCCCCTCCAAGAGACCCAGTACTTC.

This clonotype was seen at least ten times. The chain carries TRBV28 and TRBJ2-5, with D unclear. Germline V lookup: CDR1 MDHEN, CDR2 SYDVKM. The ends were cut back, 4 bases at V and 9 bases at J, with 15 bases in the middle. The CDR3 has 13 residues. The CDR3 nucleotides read TGTGCCAGCAGTTCCGGGCCTCCCTGGGCCCAGTACTTC. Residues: CASSSGPPWAQYF.

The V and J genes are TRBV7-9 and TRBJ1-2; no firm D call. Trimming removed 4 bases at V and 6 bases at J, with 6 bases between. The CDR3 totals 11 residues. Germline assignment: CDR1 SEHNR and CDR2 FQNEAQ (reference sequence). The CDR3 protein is CASSSKDGYTF. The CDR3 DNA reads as TGTGCCAGCAGCTCCAAGGATGGCTACACCTTC.

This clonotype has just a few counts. The CDR3 spells CAISDPGQTYEQYF. CDR3 nucleotide sequence: TGTGCCATCAGCGATCCGGGACAAACCTACGAGCAGTACTTC. This chain connects TRBV10-3 to TRBJ2-7; D possibly corresponds to TRBD1 (6 bases). The CDR3 sequence is 14 residues long. Germline lookup yields CDR1 ENHRY and CDR2 SYGVKD. V was shortened by 6 bases and J by 2 bases, with 14 bases between the two germline ends.

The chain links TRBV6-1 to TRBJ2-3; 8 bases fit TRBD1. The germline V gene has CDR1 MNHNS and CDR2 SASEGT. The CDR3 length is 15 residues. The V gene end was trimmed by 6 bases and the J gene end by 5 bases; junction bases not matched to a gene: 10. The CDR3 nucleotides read TGTGCCAGCAGGCGTCAGGGGGCGCGTTTAGATACGCAGTATTTT. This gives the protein CASRRQGARLDTQYF.

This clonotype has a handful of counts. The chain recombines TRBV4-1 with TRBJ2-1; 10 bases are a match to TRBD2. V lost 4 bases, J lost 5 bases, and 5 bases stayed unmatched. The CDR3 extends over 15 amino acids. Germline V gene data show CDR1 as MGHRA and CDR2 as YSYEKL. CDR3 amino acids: CASSLLAGDDNEQFF. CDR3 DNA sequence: TGCGCCAGCAGCCTCCTAGCGGGAGACGACAATGAGCAGTTCTTC.

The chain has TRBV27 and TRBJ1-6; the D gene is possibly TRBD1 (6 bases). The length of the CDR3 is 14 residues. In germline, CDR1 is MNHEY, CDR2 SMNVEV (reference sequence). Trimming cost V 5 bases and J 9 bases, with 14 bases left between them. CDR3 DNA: TGTGCCAGCAGTGGTACAGGGTTGAGTTCACCCCTCCACTTT. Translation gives CASSGTGLSSPLHF.

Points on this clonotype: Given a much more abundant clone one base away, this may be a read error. CDR3 in amino acids: CASSPTGGSYEHYF. In nucleotides, the CDR3 is TGCGCCAGCAGCCCGACCGGGGGCTCCTACGAGCACTACTTC. The chain uses TRBV5-1 and TRBJ2-7; D possibly uses TRBD1 or TRBD2 (6 bases each). The CDR3 contains 14 residues. CDR1 is SGHRS, CDR2 YFSETQ, per germline.

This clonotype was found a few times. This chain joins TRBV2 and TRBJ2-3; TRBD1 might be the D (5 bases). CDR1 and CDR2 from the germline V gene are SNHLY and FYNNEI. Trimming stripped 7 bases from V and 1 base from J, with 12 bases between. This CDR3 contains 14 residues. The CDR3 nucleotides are TGTGCCAGCAAGCTCCAGGGCCGCACAGATACGCAGTATTTT. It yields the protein CASKLQGRTDTQYF.

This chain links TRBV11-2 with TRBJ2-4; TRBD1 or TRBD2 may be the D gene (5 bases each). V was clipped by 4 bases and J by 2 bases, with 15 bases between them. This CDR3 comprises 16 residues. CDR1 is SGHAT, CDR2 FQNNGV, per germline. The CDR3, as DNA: TGTGCCAGCAGCTGGGCGGTGGGGGTTCCCAAAAACATTCAGTACTTC. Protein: CASSWAVGVPKNIQYF. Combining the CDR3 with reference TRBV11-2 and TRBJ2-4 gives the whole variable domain EAGVAQSPRYKIIEKRQSVAFWCNPISGHATLYWYQQILGQGPKLLIQFQNNGVVDDSQLPKDRFSAERLKGVDSTLKIQPAKLEDSAVYLCASSWAVGVPKNIQYFGAGTRLSVL.

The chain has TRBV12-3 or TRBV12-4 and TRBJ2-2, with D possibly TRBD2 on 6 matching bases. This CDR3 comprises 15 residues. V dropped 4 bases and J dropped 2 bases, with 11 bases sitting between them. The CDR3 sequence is CASSSGTLNTGELFF. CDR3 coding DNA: TGTGCCAGCAGTTCCGGGACTCTAAACACCGGGGAGCTGTTTTTT.

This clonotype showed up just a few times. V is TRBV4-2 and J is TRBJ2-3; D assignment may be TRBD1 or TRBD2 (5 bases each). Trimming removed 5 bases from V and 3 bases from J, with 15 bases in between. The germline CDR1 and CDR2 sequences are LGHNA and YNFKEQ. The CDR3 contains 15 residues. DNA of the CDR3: TGTGCCAGCAGCGTCCCGGGGCTCCCAACAGATACGCAGTATTTT. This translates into CASSVPGLPTDTQYF.

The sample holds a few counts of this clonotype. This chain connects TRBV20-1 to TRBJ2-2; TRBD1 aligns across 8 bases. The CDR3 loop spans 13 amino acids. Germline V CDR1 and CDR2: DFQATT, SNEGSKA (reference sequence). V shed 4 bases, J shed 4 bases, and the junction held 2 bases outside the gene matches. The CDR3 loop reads CSATGGVTGELFF. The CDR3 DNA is TGCAGTGCTACAGGGGGCGTCACCGGGGAGCTGTTTTTT.

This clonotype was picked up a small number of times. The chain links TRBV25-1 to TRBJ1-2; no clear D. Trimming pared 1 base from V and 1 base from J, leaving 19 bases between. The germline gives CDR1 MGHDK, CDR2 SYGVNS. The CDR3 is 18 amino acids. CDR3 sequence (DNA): TGTGCCAGCAGTGAATGGCGGGGAGAACCCCTCTATAACTATGGCTACACCTTC. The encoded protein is CASSEWRGEPLYNYGYTF.

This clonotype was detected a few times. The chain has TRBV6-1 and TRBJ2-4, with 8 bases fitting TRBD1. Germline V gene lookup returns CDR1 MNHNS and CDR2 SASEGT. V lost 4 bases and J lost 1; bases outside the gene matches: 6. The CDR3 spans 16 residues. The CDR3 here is CASSVGTGPAKNIQYF. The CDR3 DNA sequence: TGTGCCAGCAGTGTCGGGACAGGACCTGCCAAAAACATTCAGTACTTC.

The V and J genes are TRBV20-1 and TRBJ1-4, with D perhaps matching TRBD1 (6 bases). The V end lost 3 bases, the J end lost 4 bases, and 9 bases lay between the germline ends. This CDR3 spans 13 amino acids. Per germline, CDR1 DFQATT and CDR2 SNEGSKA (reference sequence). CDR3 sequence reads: CSARQGINEKLFF. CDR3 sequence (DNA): TGCAGTGCTAGGCAGGGGATTAATGAAAAACTGTTTTTT.

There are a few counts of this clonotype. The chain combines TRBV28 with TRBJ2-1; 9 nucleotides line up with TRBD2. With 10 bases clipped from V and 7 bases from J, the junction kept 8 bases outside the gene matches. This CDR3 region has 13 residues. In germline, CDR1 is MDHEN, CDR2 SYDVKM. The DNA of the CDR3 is TGTGCCACCGGGACTAGCCCTGGGAATGAGCAGTTCTTC. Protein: CATGTSPGNEQFF.

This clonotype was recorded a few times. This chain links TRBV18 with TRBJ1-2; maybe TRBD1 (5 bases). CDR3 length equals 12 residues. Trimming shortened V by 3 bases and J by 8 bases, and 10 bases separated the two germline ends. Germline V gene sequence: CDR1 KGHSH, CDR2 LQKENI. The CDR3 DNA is TGTGCCAGCTCACCCGAAGGGGTCGGCTACACCTTC. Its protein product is CASSPEGVGYTF.

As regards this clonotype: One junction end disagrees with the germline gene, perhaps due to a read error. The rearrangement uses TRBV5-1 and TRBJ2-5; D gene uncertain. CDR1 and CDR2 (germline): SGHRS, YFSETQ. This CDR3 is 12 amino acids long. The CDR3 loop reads CASTLGGETQYF. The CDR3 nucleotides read TGCGCCAGCACCTTGGGTGGGGAGACCCAGTACTTC.